What follows are 24 T cell receptor beta chains derived from one specimen sequenced in a study of CD8 T cells in ankylosing spondylitis. One entry per CDR3 protein, called by TCRdb with MiXCR from the 5' RACE reads. This table holds about 160,000 distinct CDR3 sequences, 40% to 50% found once. The sample comprised synovial fluid, either unsorted or a sorted T cell fraction (not recorded which). Receptors originate from a male donor with ankylosing spondylitis.

This clonotype was observed a handful of times. The CDR3 loop reads CASSFLGCCYEQYF. DNA of the CDR3: TGTGCCAGCAGTTTCCTGGGCTGCTGCTACGAGCAGTACTTC. This chain uses TRBV12-3 or TRBV12-4 with TRBJ2-7; D not resolved. This CDR3 is built from 14 residues. V lost 3 bases and J lost 3, with 12 bases in between.

The V call is TRBV7-4, the J call TRBJ1-6, with no clear D. The CDR3 runs 14 residues. Looked up from germline, CDR1 is SGHVT and CDR2 is SQSDAQ. The germline V and J ends were trimmed by 4 bases and 5 bases, with 9 bases remaining between them. CDR3 in amino acids: CASSSGRNNSPLHF. Here the CDR3 DNA reads TGTGCCAGCAGCTCCGGACGGAATAATTCACCCCTCCACTTT.

This clonotype came up a few times. The chain recombines TRBV4-1 with TRBJ2-1, with 10 bases aligning to TRBD1. The J segment lost 13 bases and the V segment lost 4 bases, leaving 10 bases of the junction unmatched. In germline, CDR1 is MGHRA, CDR2 YSYEKL. The CDR3 contains 14 residues. CDR3 sequence (DNA): TGCGCCAGCAGCCTCTGGACAGGGGGTATTAGCCAGTTCTTC. It codes for CASSLWTGGISQFF.

This clonotype was recorded a few times. V and J are TRBV20-1 and TRBJ2-7, with TRBD2 identical over 9 bases. The V gene's germline CDR1 is DFQATT and CDR2 SNEGSKA (reference sequence). The CDR3 length is 15 residues. Trimming removed 0 bases from V and 3 bases from J; junction bases left unmatched: 6. The DNA of the CDR3 is TGCAGTGCTAGAGATTTGACTAGCGGTCGCTACGAGCAGTACTTC. It yields the protein CSARDLTSGRYEQYF.

This clonotype was detected ten times or more. The rearrangement joins TRBV7-9 to TRBJ2-7, with D uncertain. This CDR3 comprises 13 residues. V gave up 5 bases and J gave up 2 bases, with 10 bases separating them. CDR1 and CDR2 (germline): SEHNR, FQNEAQ (reference sequence). DNA for the CDR3: TGTGCCAGCAGCATGGACGGAGCCTACGAGCAGTACTTC. It specifies CASSMDGAYEQYF.

The genes are TRBV7-8 and TRBJ2-1; D ambiguous. Trimming stripped 4 bases from V and 6 bases from J, with 7 bases between. In germline, CDR1 is SGHVS, CDR2 FQNEAQ. The CDR3 consists of 12 residues. CDR3 in DNA: TGTGCCAGCAGCTACCGTGCCAATGAGCAGTTCTTC. Protein product: CASSYRANEQFF.

This clonotype occurred once. This sequence joins TRBV9 and TRBJ2-3; D unclear. The V and J ends lost 0 bases and 4 bases respectively, with 15 bases between them. CDR1 is SGDLS and CDR2 is YYNGEE in the germline V gene. CDR3 length equals 16 residues. The CDR3 region has the DNA TGTGCCAGCAGCGTAGGTTTAGACAACCCGGCAGATACGCAGTATTTT. The encoded protein is CASSVGLDNPADTQYF. Combining the CDR3 with reference TRBV9 and TRBJ2-3 gives the whole variable domain DSGVTQTPKHLITATGQRVTLRCSPRSGDLSVYWYQQSLDQGLQFLIQYYNGEERAKGNILERFSAQQFPDLHSELNLSSLELGDSALYFCASSVGLDNPADTQYFGPGTRLTVL.

V and J are TRBV25-1 and TRBJ2-4; 9 nucleotides align to TRBD1. This CDR3 comprises 15 residues. The V segment lost 3 bases and the J segment 8 bases; nucleotides outside the gene matches: 8. The germline V gene encodes CDR1 MGHDK and CDR2 SYGVNS. CDR3 DNA sequence: TGTGCCAGCAGTGACCGCCCACAGGGGGCGGACATTCAGTACTTC. As protein: CASSDRPQGADIQYF.

V and J are TRBV11-2 and TRBJ2-7; D is uncertain. V lost 2 bases to trimming and J lost 2 bases, with 7 bases between them. There are 13 residues in the CDR3. Germline V gene data show CDR1 as SGHAT and CDR2 as FQNNGV. The CDR3 loop reads CASSLQTAYEQYF. The CDR3 nucleotides read TGTGCCAGCAGCTTACAGACCGCCTACGAGCAGTACTTC.

V is TRBV2 and J is TRBJ2-3; D remains ambiguous. Germline assignment: CDR1 SNHLY and CDR2 FYNNEI. This CDR3 is 17 amino acids long. With 1 base removed from V and 0 bases from J, the gap between germline ends came to 14 bases. The CDR3, as DNA: TGTGCCAGCAGTGAAGAATGGATCATATCTAGCACAGATACGCAGTATTTT. It specifies CASSEEWIISSTDTQYF.

The genes are TRBV18 and TRBJ1-5, with D maybe TRBD1 (6 bases). With 5 bases removed from V and 2 bases from J, the gap between germline ends came to 10 bases. Germline V lookup: CDR1 KGHSH, CDR2 LQKENI. The CDR3 has 14 amino acids. Here the CDR3 reads CASSRGVGNQPQHF. In DNA form, the CDR3 reads TGTGCCAGCTCAAGGGGGGTAGGCAATCAGCCCCAGCATTTT. Variable domain in full (rest from reference TRBV18 and TRBJ1-5): NAGVMQNPRHLVRRRGQEARLRCSPMKGHSHVYWYRQLPEEGLKFMVYLQKENIIDESGMPKERFSAEFPKEGPSILRIQQVVRGDSAAYFCASSRGVGNQPQHFGDGTRLSIL.

The V and J genes are TRBV27 and TRBJ2-7; maybe TRBD2 (5 bases). Trimming pared 10 bases from V and 0 bases from J, leaving 16 bases between. Germline V gene lookup returns CDR1 MNHEY and CDR2 SMNVEV (reference sequence). The CDR3 runs to 14 residues. CDR3 coding DNA: TGTGCCACCACCGCGAGCGGTAGCTCCTACGAGCAGTACTTC. Encoded protein: CATTASGSSYEQYF.

The chain combines TRBV27 with TRBJ2-6; D unclear. The CDR3 totals 17 residues. Germline V gene lookup returns CDR1 MNHEY and CDR2 SMNVEV (reference sequence). Between the trimmed V and J ends, which lost 1 base and 4 bases, there was a span of 14 bases. The CDR3 region is CASSLLGWPVGANVLTF. The CDR3 nucleotides are TGTGCCAGCAGTTTATTAGGGTGGCCAGTGGGGGCCAACGTCCTGACTTTC.

This clonotype was recorded a few times. This chain joins TRBV12-3 or TRBV12-4 and TRBJ2-5, with 8 bases lining up with TRBD2. With 6 bases clipped from V and 2 bases from J, the junction kept 2 bases outside the gene matches. This CDR3 comprises 13 residues. The DNA for the CDR3 is TGTGCCAGCAGAGCGGGAGAACAAGAGACCCAGTACTTC. The encoded protein is CASRAGEQETQYF.

The rearrangement uses TRBV5-1 and TRBJ1-4; 11 nucleotides agree with TRBD1. Germline V gives CDR1 SGHRS, CDR2 YFSETQ. After removal of 0 bases from V and 0 bases from J, the junction contained 4 bases not matched to a gene. This CDR3 comprises 18 residues. The CDR3 DNA is TGCGCCAGCAGCTTGGCAATGGGACAGGGGGCAACTAATGAAAAACTGTTTTTT. Translated: CASSLAMGQGATNEKLFF.

V is TRBV14 and J is TRBJ2-6; 11 bases are a match to TRBD2. Per the germline V gene, CDR1 is SGHDN and CDR2 is FVKESK. With V trimmed by 3 bases and J by 0 bases, 4 bases remained unmatched. The CDR3 loop spans 18 amino acids. CDR3 region: CASSQGLAESSGANVLTF. CDR3 nucleotides: TGTGCCAGCAGCCAGGGACTAGCGGAGAGCTCTGGGGCCAACGTCCTGACTTTC.

V and J are TRBV20-1 and TRBJ2-1, with 10 bases aligning to TRBD2. Germline CDR1 is DFQATT and CDR2 is SNEGSKA (reference sequence). The CDR3 length is 13 residues. The CDR3: CVFVGLAHNEQFF. In nucleotides, the CDR3 is TGCGTCTTTGTGGGACTAGCGCACAATGAGCAGTTCTTC.

This clonotype was counted a few times. This chain uses TRBV5-1 with TRBJ2-2; D might be TRBD1 (6 bases). This CDR3 is 14 amino acids long. The germline gives CDR1 SGHRS, CDR2 YFSETQ. The ends were cut back, 7 bases at V and 6 bases at J, with 16 bases in the middle. The CDR3 sequence is CASAGQFIAGELFF. The DNA for the CDR3 is TGCGCCAGCGCCGGACAGTTCATCGCCGGGGAGCTGTTTTTT.

The CDR3 coding sequence is TGCGCCAGCAGCTTTGAGGACAGGGAGGCCACAGATACGCAGTATTTT. Translation gives CASSFEDREATDTQYF. The chain combines TRBV5-1 with TRBJ2-3; the match to TRBD1 covers 8 bases. This CDR3 has 16 residues. J was trimmed by 2 bases and V by 2 bases; bases with no gene match: 7. Germline V gives CDR1 SGHRS, CDR2 YFSETQ.

This clonotype was counted only a few times. This chain connects TRBV3-1 to TRBJ1-1; no clear D gene. The CDR3 is 18 residues long. With 0 bases removed from V and 0 bases from J, the gap between germline ends came to 17 bases. CDR1 LGHDT and CDR2 YNNKEL come from the germline V gene (reference sequence). The CDR3 region has the DNA TGTGCCAGCAGCCAAGATTTCGGTAAGCCAATCATGAACACTGAAGCTTTCTTT. Translated, it gives CASSQDFGKPIMNTEAFF. The full variable domain, completed using reference TRBV3-1 and TRBJ1-1, is DTAVSQTPKYLVTQMGNDKSIKCEQNLGHDTMYWYKQDSKKFLKIMFSYNNKELIINETVPNRFSPKSPDKAHLNLHINSLELGDSAVYFCASSQDFGKPIMNTEAFFGQGTRLTVV.

This clonotype has more than one count but fewer than ten. V gene TRBV7-9 combines with J gene TRBJ1-2, with D unclear. The V gene's germline CDR1 is SEHNR and CDR2 FQNEAQ (reference sequence). The CDR3 has 11 residues. Trimming removed 6 bases from V and 4 bases from J, with 6 bases in between. The CDR3 sequence: CASRDIYGYTF. The CDR3 nucleotides read TGTGCCAGCAGAGACATCTATGGCTACACCTTC.

V gene TRBV6-1 combines with J gene TRBJ1-5, with unresolved D. The V gene lost 3 bases and the J gene lost 7 bases, with 16 bases spanning the gap. Germline-derived CDR1 and CDR2 are MNHNS and SASEGT. CDR3 length: 15 amino acids. CDR3 region: CASSDHDGAGQPQHF. The CDR3 DNA reads TGTGCCAGCAGTGATCATGACGGTGCGGGCCAGCCCCAGCATTTT.

The chain has TRBV28 and TRBJ2-7; 10 bases agree with TRBD2. Losses at the gene ends were 4 bases for V and 5 bases for J; bases not matched to a gene: 11. CDR3 length equals 16 residues. CDR1 is MDHEN and CDR2 is SYDVKM in the germline V gene. CDR3 coding DNA: TGTGCCAGCAGTTCACTCCTAGCGGGAGATACGGACGAGCAGTACTTC. Translation: CASSSLLAGDTDEQYF.

This rearrangement joins TRBV12-3 or TRBV12-4 to TRBJ1-1, with 9 bases lining up with TRBD1. Germline trimming cut 5 bases from V and 0 bases from J; bases unmatched to any gene: 10. The CDR3 is 17 residues long. The CDR3 DNA reads TGTGCCAGCAGTAAACAGGGGGCTATCCTTATGAACACTGAAGCTTTCTTT. Translated: CASSKQGAILMNTEAFF.